These T cell receptor beta chains were read from a single sample in a study of T cell changes during pregnancy in multiple sclerosis. Generated by immunoSEQ multiplex PCR, the TCRdb table keeps only in-frame clones and is missing some. The data hold about 40,000 clones, with approximately 90% observed a single time. The sequencing used CD4+ T cells from peripheral blood mononuclear cells, collected in the first trimester of pregnancy. All receptors come from a female donor with multiple sclerosis, enrolled in a pregnancy study. CDR3s include the opening cysteine and the closing phenylalanine or tryptophan. A D gene is named only where the DNA matches it firmly. Rows give clone size only sometimes, using once, few, many, or a class for an expanded clone.

j_call: TRBJ1-1
d_call: TRBD1
cdr3_length: 18
clone_size: .
v_call: TRBV5-3
cdr3_aa: CARSLDLFRDSLNTEAFF
cdr3_nt: TGTGCCAGAAGCTTGGATCTTTTTAGGGACAGCCTAAACACTGAAGCTTTCTTT

j_call: TRBJ2-7
d_call: TRBD2
cdr3_length: 16
clone_size: .
v_call: TRBV7-6
cdr3_aa: CASSLVGSGRAGEQYF
cdr3_nt: TGTGCCAGCAGCTTAGTAGGTAGCGGGAGGGCCGGCGAGCAGTACTTC

j_call: TRBJ1-6
d_call: .
cdr3_length: 16
clone_size: .
v_call: TRBV5-4
cdr3_aa: CASSWLDGSYNSPLHF
cdr3_nt: TGTGCCAGCAGCTGGCTAGACGGCTCCTATAATTCACCCCTCCACTTT

j_call: TRBJ2-2
d_call: .
cdr3_length: 13
clone_size: .
v_call: TRBV30
cdr3_aa: CAWSPLGTGELFF
cdr3_nt: TGTGCCTGGAGTCCACTTGGCACCGGGGAGCTGTTTTTT

j_call: TRBJ2-1
d_call: .
cdr3_length: 16
clone_size: .
v_call: TRBV18
cdr3_aa: CASSPPSAGTYNEQFF
cdr3_nt: TGTGCCAGCTCACCACCGAGTGCGGGTACCTACAATGAGCAGTTCTTC

j_call: TRBJ2-3
d_call: .
cdr3_length: 16
clone_size: .
v_call: TRBV7-2
cdr3_aa: CASSLGQDTSTDTQYF
cdr3_nt: TGTGCCAGCAGCTTAGGGCAGGATACTAGCACAGATACGCAGTATTTT

j_call: TRBJ1-2
d_call: .
cdr3_length: 15
clone_size: .
v_call: TRBV7-9
cdr3_aa: CASSLVADKFYGYTF
cdr3_nt: TGTGCCAGCAGCTTAGTGGCGGACAAGTTCTATGGCTACACCTTC

j_call: TRBJ2-2
d_call: TRBD2
cdr3_length: 16
clone_size: .
v_call: TRBV9
cdr3_aa: CASSAIAGSNTGELFF
cdr3_nt: TGTGCCAGCAGCGCCATAGCGGGGTCGAACACCGGGGAGCTGTTTTTT

j_call: TRBJ1-3
d_call: .
cdr3_length: 15
clone_size: .
v_call: TRBV29-1
cdr3_aa: CSVEDPGHQGNTIYF
cdr3_nt: TGCAGCGTTGAAGATCCGGGACACCAAGGAAACACCATATATTTT

j_call: TRBJ2-3
d_call: .
cdr3_length: 15
clone_size: .
v_call: TRBV5-1
cdr3_aa: CASSETRVNADTQYF
cdr3_nt: TGCGCCAGCAGCGAGACTAGAGTGAACGCAGATACGCAGTATTTT

j_call: TRBJ1-1
d_call: .
cdr3_length: 14
clone_size: .
v_call: TRBV5-1
cdr3_aa: CASSLDWQAAEAFF
cdr3_nt: TGCGCCAGCAGCTTGGATTGGCAGGCCGCTGAAGCTTTCTTT

j_call: TRBJ1-2
d_call: .
cdr3_length: 15
clone_size: .
v_call: TRBV19
cdr3_aa: CASSSRQWEVNGYTF
cdr3_nt: TGTGCCAGTAGTAGCCGACAGTGGGAGGTGAATGGCTACACCTTC

j_call: TRBJ2-2
d_call: TRBD2
cdr3_length: 13
clone_size: .
v_call: TRBV2
cdr3_aa: CASSRGGRGELFF
cdr3_nt: TGTGCCAGCAGTCGGGGGGGCAGGGGGGAGCTGTTTTTT

j_call: TRBJ2-1
d_call: .
cdr3_length: 16
clone_size: .
v_call: TRBV18
cdr3_aa: CASSPTSPSSYNEQFF
cdr3_nt: TGTGCCAGCTCGCCTACTAGTCCCAGCTCCTACAATGAGCAGTTCTTC

j_call: TRBJ1-1
d_call: .
cdr3_length: 13
clone_size: .
v_call: TRBV6-5
cdr3_aa: CASSSRVNTEAFF
cdr3_nt: TGTGCCAGCAGTTCCCGTGTGAACACTGAAGCTTTCTTT

j_call: TRBJ2-3
d_call: .
cdr3_length: 15
clone_size: .
v_call: TRBV18
cdr3_aa: CASSPGLAHTDTQYF
cdr3_nt: TGTGCCAGCTCACCTGGTCTAGCGCACACAGATACGCAGTATTTT

j_call: TRBJ2-7
d_call: TRBD2
cdr3_length: 17
clone_size: .
v_call: TRBV28
cdr3_aa: CASSLALAGVLAYEQYF
cdr3_nt: TGTGCCAGCAGTTTAGCTCTAGCGGGAGTATTGGCGTACGAGCAGTACTTC

j_call: TRBJ2-7
d_call: .
cdr3_length: 14
clone_size: .
v_call: TRBV5-8
cdr3_aa: CASTPRIRAYEQYF
cdr3_nt: TGTGCCAGCACTCCTCGTATCAGGGCCTACGAGCAGTACTTC

j_call: TRBJ1-3
d_call: .
cdr3_length: 15
clone_size: .
v_call: TRBV5-1
cdr3_aa: CASSLGGVAGNTIYF
cdr3_nt: TGCGCCAGCAGCTTGGGCGGAGTAGCTGGAAACACCATATATTTT

j_call: TRBJ2-3
d_call: TRBD1
cdr3_length: 16
clone_size: .
v_call: TRBV19
cdr3_aa: CASTQSGQGQADTQYF
cdr3_nt: TGTGCCAGTACCCAAAGCGGACAGGGCCAAGCAGATACGCAGTATTTT

j_call: TRBJ1-2
d_call: .
cdr3_length: 14
clone_size: .
v_call: TRBV6-5
cdr3_aa: CASSYGGGGYGYTF
cdr3_nt: TGTGCCAGCAGTTACGGGGGGGGTGGATATGGCTACACCTTC

j_call: TRBJ1-4
d_call: .
cdr3_length: 14
clone_size: few
v_call: TRBV7-9
cdr3_aa: CASSLSGFNEKLFF
cdr3_nt: TGTGCCAGCAGCTTATCAGGGTTTAATGAAAAACTGTTTTTT

j_call: TRBJ2-1
d_call: TRBD1
cdr3_length: 13
clone_size: medium-sized
v_call: TRBV30
cdr3_aa: CAWDRAQGNEQFF
cdr3_nt: TGTGCCTGGGACAGGGCCCAGGGCAATGAGCAGTTCTTC

j_call: TRBJ2-1
d_call: TRBD2
cdr3_length: 18
clone_size: .
v_call: TRBV7-2
cdr3_aa: CASSLLMAGLAGSVEQFF
cdr3_nt: TGTGCCAGCAGCTTGCTAATGGCGGGACTAGCGGGGTCGGTTGAGCAGTTCTTC

j_call: TRBJ1-6
d_call: .
cdr3_length: 19
clone_size: .
v_call: TRBV18
cdr3_aa: CASSPVVISPGMDNSPLHF
cdr3_nt: TGTGCCAGCTCACCCGTTGTTATATCGCCAGGAATGGATAATTCACCCCTCCACTTT

j_call: TRBJ1-1
d_call: TRBD1
cdr3_length: 16
clone_size: .
v_call: TRBV5-1
cdr3_aa: CASSWGHRGLNTEAFF
cdr3_nt: TGCGCCAGCAGCTGGGGGCACAGGGGGCTGAACACTGAAGCTTTCTTT

j_call: TRBJ2-2
d_call: .
cdr3_length: 15
clone_size: .
v_call: TRBV19
cdr3_aa: CASSSPGLITGELFF
cdr3_nt: TGTGCCAGTAGTTCTCCGGGATTGATCACCGGGGAGCTGTTTTTT

j_call: TRBJ2-3
d_call: .
cdr3_length: 15
clone_size: .
v_call: TRBV4-2
cdr3_aa: CASSQETGGADTQYF
cdr3_nt: TGTGCCAGCAGCCAAGAGACTGGCGGGGCAGATACGCAGTATTTT

j_call: TRBJ1-4
d_call: .
cdr3_length: 14
clone_size: .
v_call: TRBV5-1
cdr3_aa: CASSLNSGYEKLFF
cdr3_nt: TGCGCCAGCAGCTTGAACTCTGGTTATGAAAAACTGTTTTTT

j_call: TRBJ1-5
d_call: .
cdr3_length: 15
clone_size: .
v_call: TRBV27
cdr3_aa: CASSLGGGGGQPQHF
cdr3_nt: TGTGCCAGCAGTTTAGGGGGGGGCGGGGGTCAGCCCCAGCATTTT

j_call: TRBJ2-1
d_call: .
cdr3_length: 15
clone_size: .
v_call: TRBV5-1
cdr3_aa: CASSLARGSTGEQFF
cdr3_nt: TGCGCCAGCAGCTTGGCTCGCGGATCAACAGGGGAGCAGTTCTTC

j_call: TRBJ1-2
d_call: .
cdr3_length: 13
clone_size: .
v_call: TRBV6-1
cdr3_aa: CASRTLQGDGYTF
cdr3_nt: TGTGCCAGCAGGACATTACAGGGAGATGGCTACACCTTC

j_call: TRBJ2-2
d_call: .
cdr3_length: 15
clone_size: .
v_call: TRBV12-5
cdr3_aa: CASGFRQLNTGELFF
cdr3_nt: TGTGCTAGTGGTTTCAGACAGCTGAACACCGGGGAGCTGTTTTTT

j_call: TRBJ2-3
d_call: .
cdr3_length: 16
clone_size: .
v_call: TRBV10-3
cdr3_aa: CAISDGLVTRTDTQYF
cdr3_nt: TGTGCCATCAGTGATGGTTTGGTCACGAGAACAGATACGCAGTATTTT

j_call: TRBJ2-3
d_call: TRBD2
cdr3_length: 15
clone_size: .
v_call: TRBV7-3
cdr3_aa: CASSFGGGAADTQYF
cdr3_nt: TGTGCCAGCAGCTTTGGCGGGGGGGCGGCAGATACGCAGTATTTT

j_call: TRBJ2-5
d_call: TRBD1
cdr3_length: 14
clone_size: once
v_call: TRBV18
cdr3_aa: CASSSQGWGETQYF
cdr3_nt: TGTGCCAGCTCATCACAGGGGTGGGGAGAGACCCAGTACTTC

j_call: TRBJ1-5
d_call: .
cdr3_length: 14
clone_size: .
v_call: TRBV18
cdr3_aa: CASSHNGREEAQHF
cdr3_nt: TGTGCCAGCTCCCACAATGGCAGGGAGGAAGCCCAGCATTTT

j_call: TRBJ1-6
d_call: .
cdr3_length: 15
clone_size: .
v_call: TRBV9
cdr3_aa: CASSEKSSYNSPLHF
cdr3_nt: TGTGCCAGCAGCGAAAAGAGCTCCTATAATTCACCCCTCCACTTT

j_call: TRBJ2-2
d_call: .
cdr3_length: 13
clone_size: once
v_call: TRBV19
cdr3_aa: CASKIRNTGELFF
cdr3_nt: TGTGCCAGTAAGATCAGGAACACCGGGGAGCTGTTTTTT

j_call: TRBJ1-1
d_call: TRBD1
cdr3_length: 14
clone_size: .
v_call: TRBV7-2
cdr3_aa: CASRLKGAGTEAFF
cdr3_nt: TGTGCCAGCAGACTCAAGGGGGCCGGCACTGAAGCTTTCTTT

j_call: TRBJ1-2
d_call: .
cdr3_length: 12
clone_size: .
v_call: TRBV7-9
cdr3_aa: CASEGPLLGYTF
cdr3_nt: TGTGCCAGCGAGGGTCCACTCCTCGGCTACACCTTC

j_call: TRBJ1-5
d_call: TRBD1
cdr3_length: 15
clone_size: once
v_call: TRBV11-3
cdr3_aa: CASSLDRGTEQPQHF
cdr3_nt: TGTGCCAGCAGCTTAGATCGTGGGACAGAGCAGCCCCAGCATTTT

j_call: TRBJ1-1
d_call: TRBD1
cdr3_length: 15
clone_size: .
v_call: TRBV4-2
cdr3_aa: CASSQAGQGGTEAFF
cdr3_nt: TGTGCCAGCAGCCAAGCGGGACAGGGTGGAACTGAAGCTTTCTTT

j_call: TRBJ1-1
d_call: .
cdr3_length: 15
clone_size: .
v_call: TRBV6-1
cdr3_aa: CASSEEGLENTEAFF
cdr3_nt: TGTGCCAGCAGTGAAGAGGGGCTAGAGAACACTGAAGCTTTCTTT

j_call: TRBJ1-2
d_call: .
cdr3_length: 11
clone_size: .
v_call: TRBV30
cdr3_aa: CAWSPGDGYTF
cdr3_nt: TGTGCCTGGAGTCCAGGGGATGGCTACACCTTC